The 24 T cell receptor beta chains given below trace back to one sample, sequenced in a study of cytomegalovirus exposure and HLA in healthy donors. Vbeta (60) and Jbeta (13) primers were used in the PCR. Clones were sequenced by immunoSEQ multiplex PCR, and TCRdb holds only the in-frame ones, with some missing. Of under 150,000 clones in the sample, 60% to 85% were seen once. Sequenced sample: PBMCs. Receptor source: a young man in good health and CMV-seronegative.

This chain uses TRBV5-6 with TRBJ1-1, with no clear D. Germline CDR1 reads SGHDT; CDR2 reads YYEEEE. V was shortened by 0 bases and J by 1 base, with 7 bases between the two germline ends. This CDR3 region has 14 residues. This CDR3 is CASSLGSSNTEAFF. As DNA, the CDR3 is TGTGCCAGCAGCTTGGGAAGCTCGAACACTGAAGCTTTCTTT.

The V and J genes are TRBV6-1 and TRBJ1-5; tentative D call: TRBD1 (5 bases). Trimming took 5 bases from V and 0 from J, leaving 8 bases between them. The length of the CDR3 is 14 residues. CDR1 is MNHNS and CDR2 is SASEGT in the germline V gene. The CDR3 DNA sequence: TGTGCCAGCAGTCAGGGTTATAGCAATCAGCCCCAGCATTTT. This translates into CASSQGYSNQPQHF.

The genes are TRBV6-6 and TRBJ2-7, with D perhaps matching TRBD1 (5 bases). The germline V gene has CDR1 MNHNY and CDR2 SVGAGI (reference sequence). The CDR3 contains 16 residues. V was cut by 4 bases and J by 1 base, with 17 bases left in between. The CDR3 reads CASSLPGAASSYEQYF. The CDR3 DNA reads TGTGCCAGCAGTTTGCCTGGGGCCGCCTCATCCTACGAGCAGTACTTC.

The chain combines TRBV7-6 with TRBJ2-7, with D possibly being TRBD2 (6 bases). The V gene's germline CDR1 is SGHVS and CDR2 FNYEAQ. Deletions cut 1 base from V and 4 bases from J, with 14 bases between. The CDR3 loop spans 15 amino acids. The DNA of the CDR3 is TGTGCCAGCAGCTTAGGTAGCGGTGAAACGTACGAGCAGTACTTC. This sequence encodes CASSLGSGETYEQYF. The whole variable domain, filled in from reference TRBV7-6 and TRBJ2-7, reads GAGVSQSPRYKVTKRGQDVALRCDPISGHVSLYWYRQALGQGPEFLTYFNYEAQQDKSGLPNDRFSAERPEGSISTLTIQRTEQRDSAMYRCASSLGSGETYEQYFGPGTRLTVT.

This sequence joins TRBV28 and TRBJ2-7; D is unclear. The length of the CDR3 is 13 residues. CDR1 is MDHEN, CDR2 SYDVKM, per germline. V was clipped by 3 bases and J by 1 base, with 7 bases between them. The CDR3 sequence is CASSFAGSYEQYF. The DNA for the CDR3 is TGTGCCAGCAGTTTTGCCGGGTCCTACGAGCAGTACTTC. Full variable domain (missing parts from reference TRBV28 and TRBJ2-7): DVKVTQSSRYLVKRTGEKVFLECVQDMDHENMFWYRQDPGLGLRLIYFSYDVKMKEKGDIPEGYSVSREKKERFSLILESASTNQTSMYLCASSFAGSYEQYFGPGTRLTVT.

J is TRBJ1-1 and V is TRBV5-1; TRBD1 agrees at 7 bases. CDR1 is SGHRS, CDR2 YFSETQ, per germline. This CDR3 comprises 19 residues. V trimming: 4 bases; J trimming: 1 base; junction bases outside the gene matches: 19. CDR3 bases: TGCGCCAGCAGCGCATTACCGGGACAGCCGACCTTGGGGAACACTGAAGCTTTCTTT. Protein: CASSALPGQPTLGNTEAFF.

This clone has just a few counts. J is TRBJ1-4 and V is TRBV30; maybe TRBD1 (5 bases). V lost 5 bases to trimming and J lost 5 bases, with 12 bases between them. The V gene's germline CDR1 is GTSNPN and CDR2 SVGIG (reference sequence). The CDR3 totals 13 residues. The CDR3 nucleotides read TGTGCCTGGGGCTCAGGGATGAATGAAAAACTGTTTTTT. This encodes CAWGSGMNEKLFF.

This chain joins TRBV5-4 and TRBJ2-7, with 8 positions matching TRBD1. This CDR3 spans 14 amino acids. The junction had 4 bases not matched to a gene; V was cut back by 3 bases and J by 2 bases. CDR1 and CDR2 (germline): SGHNT, YYREEE (reference sequence). The CDR3 DNA follows: TGTGCCAGCAGCTCCCGGGACAGGACCTACGAGCAGTACTTC. This sequence encodes CASSSRDRTYEQYF.

This clone occurred a few times. The rearrangement links TRBV6-5 to TRBJ1-1, with a possible D match to TRBD1 (5 bases). From germline, CDR1 is MNHEY and CDR2 SVGAGI. This CDR3 has 14 amino acids. V lost 2 bases to trimming and J lost 1 base, with 8 bases between them. The CDR3 here is CASSYLTGNTEAFF. The CDR3 DNA follows: TGTGCCAGCAGTTACCTTACAGGGAACACTGAAGCTTTCTTT.

The V gene is TRBV13, the J gene TRBJ1-3; D gene ambiguous. The CDR3 extends over 17 amino acids. V lost 4 bases to trimming and J lost 1 base, with 17 bases between them. In germline, CDR1 is PRHDT, CDR2 FYEKMQ (reference sequence). For the CDR3, the DNA is TGTGCCAGCAGCTCCTCCGCGCGGGGTTTTTCTGGAAACACCATATATTTT. This codes for CASSSSARGFSGNTIYF.

The chain couples TRBV10-3 to TRBJ2-1, with 7 bases fitting TRBD2. Germline V lookup: CDR1 ENHRY, CDR2 SYGVKD. This CDR3 is built from 13 residues. Trimming cost V 6 bases and J 5 bases; bases outside gene matches: 4. The CDR3 nucleotides are TGTGCCATCAGGAGACTAGCCGACAATGAGCAGTTCTTC. It encodes CAIRRLADNEQFF.

The rearrangement links TRBV10-3 to TRBJ2-3; 10 nucleotides match TRBD2. The CDR3 is made up of 16 amino acids. Germline trimming cut 2 bases from V and 2 bases from J; bases unmatched to any gene: 4. The germline gives CDR1 ENHRY, CDR2 SYGVKD. CDR3 nucleotides: TGTGCCATCAGTGAGGGAGCGGGAGGGCCCACAGATACGCAGTATTTT. Translation: CAISEGAGGPTDTQYF.

The chain links TRBV6-5 to TRBJ1-5, with D tentatively TRBD1 (6 bases). This CDR3 is built from 15 residues. Germline V gene lookup returns CDR1 MNHEY and CDR2 SVGAGI. Trimming pared 3 bases from V and 6 bases from J, leaving 15 bases between. CDR3 region: CASSYSWGGSQPQHF. CDR3 DNA: TGTGCCAGCAGTTATAGTTGGGGGGGCTCTCAGCCCCAGCATTTT.

The chain links TRBV2 to TRBJ1-1; 7 bases agree with TRBD1. This CDR3 region has 16 residues. The junction had 18 bases not matched to a gene; V was cut back by 6 bases and J by 8 bases. In germline, CDR1 is SNHLY, CDR2 FYNNEI. This CDR3 reads CASSGDRTGPAGEAFF. The CDR3 nucleotides read TGTGCCAGCAGCGGAGACCGGACAGGACCGGCCGGGGAAGCTTTCTTT. Filled out from reference TRBV2 and TRBJ1-1, the complete variable domain reads EPEVTQTPSHQVTQMGQEVILRCVPISNHLYFYWYRQILGQKVEFLVSFYNNEISEKSEIFDDQFSVERPDGSNFTLKIRSTKLEDSAMYFCASSGDRTGPAGEAFFGQGTRLTVV.

The CDR3 sequence is CASSRGEGIGQPQHF. As DNA, the CDR3 is TGCGCCAGCAGCCGCGGCGAGGGCATCGGGCAACCCCAGCATTTT. This chain links TRBV4-1 with TRBJ1-5, with no clear D. The V and J ends lost 4 bases and 10 bases respectively, with 20 bases between them. The germline V gene encodes CDR1 MGHRA and CDR2 YSYEKL. The CDR3 has 15 residues.

V gene TRBV6-5 combines with J gene TRBJ1-5, with D unclear. V was clipped by 2 bases and J by 6 bases, with 17 bases between them. The germline CDR1 and CDR2 sequences are MNHEY and SVGAGI. The CDR3 sequence is 16 residues long. This CDR3 reads CASSYGPPEDGQPQHF. The CDR3 DNA follows: TGTGCCAGCAGTTACGGGCCCCCGGAGGACGGTCAGCCCCAGCATTTT.

This clone came up a few times. The rearrangement joins TRBV6-5 to TRBJ1-1; D not resolved. The CDR3 totals 15 residues. Trimming stripped 6 bases from V and 6 bases from J, with 20 bases between. Germline CDR1 and CDR2: MNHEY and SVGAGI. The CDR3 DNA reads TGTGCCAGCAGCCCACCCCTCCCTGGGCTGGCTGAAGCTTTCTTT. It yields the protein CASSPPLPGLAEAFF.

A single count supports this clone. The rearrangement joins TRBV7-2 to TRBJ1-5, with D tentatively TRBD1 (6 bases). The CDR3 covers 13 residues. V lost 5 bases, J lost 11 bases, and 16 bases lay in between. Looked up from germline, CDR1 is SGHTA and CDR2 is FQGNSA. The chain's CDR3 is CASSPQGRTSQHF. DNA of the CDR3: TGTGCCAGCAGCCCACAGGGCAGGACTTCCCAGCATTTT.

The gene calls are TRBV27 and TRBJ1-2; no firm D call. The CDR3 consists of 14 residues. V was pared by 0 bases and J by 3 bases, with 8 bases between. Germline CDR1 and CDR2: MNHEY and SMNVEV (reference sequence). The CDR3 coding sequence is TGTGCCAGCAGTTTATCGATCGGGGACTATGGCTACACCTTC. Translated: CASSLSIGDYGYTF.

V and J are TRBV18 and TRBJ1-1; D uncertain. The CDR3 covers 14 residues. The germline V gene has CDR1 KGHSH and CDR2 LQKENI. Trimming stripped 3 bases from V and 3 bases from J, with 11 bases between. The CDR3 protein is CASSPEHSYTEAFF. CDR3 bases: TGTGCCAGCTCACCTGAGCACAGTTACACTGAAGCTTTCTTT.

This clone appeared a single time. The chain has TRBV6-6 and TRBJ2-1, with D maybe TRBD1 (5 bases). The length of the CDR3 is 14 residues. CDR1 and CDR2 from the germline V gene are MNHNY and SVGAGI (reference sequence). The ends were cut back, 6 bases at V and 5 bases at J, with 14 bases in the middle. CDR3: CASSDRATHNEQFF. CDR3 coding DNA: TGTGCCAGCAGCGACAGAGCCACTCACAATGAGCAGTTCTTC.

The J gene is TRBJ2-5, the V gene TRBV2; tentatively, D is TRBD2 (6 bases). V was clipped by 4 bases and J by 3 bases, with 9 bases between them. The CDR3 runs 13 residues. In germline, CDR1 is SNHLY, CDR2 FYNNEI. In DNA form, the CDR3 reads TGTGCCAGCAGTGGGGAGGCAGAAGAGACCCAGTACTTC. This encodes CASSGEAEETQYF.

The CDR3 DNA is TGTGCCACCAGCGGGGACAGGCTTTCACCCCTCCACTTT. Protein: CATSGDRLSPLHF. The gene calls are TRBV15 and TRBJ1-6, with TRBD1 matching over 8 bases. Germline assignment: CDR1 LNHNV and CDR2 YYDKDF (reference sequence). With V trimmed by 5 bases and J by 9 bases, 3 bases remained unmatched. This CDR3 region has 13 residues.

The CDR3 DNA reads TGTGCCAGCAGCTTTGGTGGCGGCAGGACCCAGTACTTC. Translated, it gives CASSFGGGRTQYF. This chain uses TRBV7-2 with TRBJ2-5; D is ambiguous. V lost 3 bases and J lost 7, with 12 bases in between. CDR1 is SGHTA, CDR2 FQGNSA, per germline. CDR3 length: 13 residues.